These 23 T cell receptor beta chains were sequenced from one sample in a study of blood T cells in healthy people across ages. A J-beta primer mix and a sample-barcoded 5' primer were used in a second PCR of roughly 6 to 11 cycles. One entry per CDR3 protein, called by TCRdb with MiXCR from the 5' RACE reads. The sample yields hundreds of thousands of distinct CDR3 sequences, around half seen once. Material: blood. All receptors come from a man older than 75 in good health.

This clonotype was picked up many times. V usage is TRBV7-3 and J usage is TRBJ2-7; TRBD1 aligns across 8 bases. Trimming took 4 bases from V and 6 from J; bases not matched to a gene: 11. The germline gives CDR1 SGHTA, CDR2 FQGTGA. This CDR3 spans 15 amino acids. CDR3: CASSSDGQGSSEQYF. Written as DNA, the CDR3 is TGTGCCAGCAGCTCCGATGGACAGGGAAGCAGCGAGCAGTACTTC.

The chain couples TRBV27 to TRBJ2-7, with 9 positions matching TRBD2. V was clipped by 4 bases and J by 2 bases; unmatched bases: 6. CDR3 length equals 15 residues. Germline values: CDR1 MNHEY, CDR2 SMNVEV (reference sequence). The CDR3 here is CASSSPIAGAYEQYF. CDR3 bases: TGTGCCAGCAGTTCCCCTATAGCGGGAGCCTACGAGCAGTACTTC.

The CDR3 region has the DNA TGTGCCAGCATACTAGCGGGAGGCAGCAATGAGCAGTACTTC. The encoded protein is CASILAGGSNEQYF. The chain employs TRBV7-9 and TRBJ2-7; 12 nucleotides match TRBD2. Germline CDR1 reads SEHNR; CDR2 reads FQNEAQ (reference sequence). Trimming at V came to 7 bases and at J to 7 bases, leaving 8 bases not matched to a gene. The CDR3 runs to 14 residues.

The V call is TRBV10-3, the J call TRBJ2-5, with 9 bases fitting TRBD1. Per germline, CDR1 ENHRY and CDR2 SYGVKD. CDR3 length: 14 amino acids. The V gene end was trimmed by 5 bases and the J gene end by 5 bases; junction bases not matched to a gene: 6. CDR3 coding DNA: TGTGCCATCAGTCGGGACAGGGCATTGGAGACCCAGTACTTC. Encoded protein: CAISRDRALETQYF.

The CDR3 nucleotides read TGTGCCAGCTCACCGCAGCTGGGCACTGAAGCTTTCTTT. Residues: CASSPQLGTEAFF. The gene calls are TRBV18 and TRBJ1-1; D is uncertain. The germline V gene encodes CDR1 KGHSH and CDR2 LQKENI. The CDR3 loop spans 13 amino acids. Trimming took 3 bases from V and 4 from J, leaving 9 bases between them.

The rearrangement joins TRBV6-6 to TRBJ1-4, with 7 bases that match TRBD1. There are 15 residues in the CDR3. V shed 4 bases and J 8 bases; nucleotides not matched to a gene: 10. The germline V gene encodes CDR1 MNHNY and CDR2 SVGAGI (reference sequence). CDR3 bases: TGTGCCAGCAGTTCAACCCGGGACAGCGGGGAAAAACTGTTTTTT. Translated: CASSSTRDSGEKLFF.

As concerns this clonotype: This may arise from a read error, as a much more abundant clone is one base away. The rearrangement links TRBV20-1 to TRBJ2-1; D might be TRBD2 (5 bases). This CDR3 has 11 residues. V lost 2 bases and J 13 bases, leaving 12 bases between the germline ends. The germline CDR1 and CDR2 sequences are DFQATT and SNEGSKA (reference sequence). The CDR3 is CSARPEETQFF. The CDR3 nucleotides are TGCAGTGCTAGACCGGAGGAGACCCAGTTCTTC.

CDR3 sequence reads: CASSLGTRESPLHF. The CDR3 DNA reads TGCGCCAGCAGCCTCGGGACGAGGGAGTCACCCCTCCACTTT. The V gene is TRBV5-1, the J gene TRBJ1-6; D possibly corresponds to TRBD1 (5 bases). The CDR3 is 14 residues long. The germline V gene encodes CDR1 SGHRS and CDR2 YFSETQ. V was clipped by 4 bases and J by 10 bases, with 15 bases between them.

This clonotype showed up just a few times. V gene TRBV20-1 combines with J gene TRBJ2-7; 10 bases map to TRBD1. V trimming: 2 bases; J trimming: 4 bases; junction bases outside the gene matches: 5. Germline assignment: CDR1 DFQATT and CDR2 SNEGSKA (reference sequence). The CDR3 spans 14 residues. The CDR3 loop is CSARHRDRGYEQYF. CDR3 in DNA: TGCAGTGCTAGACACCGGGACAGGGGTTACGAGCAGTACTTC.

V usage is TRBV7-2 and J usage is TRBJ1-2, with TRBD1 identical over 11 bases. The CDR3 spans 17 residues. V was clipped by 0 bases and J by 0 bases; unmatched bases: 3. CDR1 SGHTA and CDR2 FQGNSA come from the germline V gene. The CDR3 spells CASSLALGQGANYGYTF. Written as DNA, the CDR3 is TGTGCCAGCAGCTTAGCTTTGGGACAGGGGGCTAACTATGGCTACACCTTC.

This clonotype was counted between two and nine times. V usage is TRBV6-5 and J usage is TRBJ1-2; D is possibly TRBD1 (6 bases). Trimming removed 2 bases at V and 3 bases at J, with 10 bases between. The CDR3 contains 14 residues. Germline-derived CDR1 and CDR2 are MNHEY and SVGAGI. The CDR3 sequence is CASSYGEGDYGYTF. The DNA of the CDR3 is TGTGCCAGCAGTTACGGGGAGGGGGACTATGGCTACACCTTC.

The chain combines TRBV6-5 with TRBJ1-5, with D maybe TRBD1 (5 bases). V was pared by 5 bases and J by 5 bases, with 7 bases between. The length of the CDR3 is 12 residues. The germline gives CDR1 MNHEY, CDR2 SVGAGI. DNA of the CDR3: TGTGCCAGCAGTCCGGGGCATCAGCCCCAGCATTTT. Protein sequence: CASSPGHQPQHF.

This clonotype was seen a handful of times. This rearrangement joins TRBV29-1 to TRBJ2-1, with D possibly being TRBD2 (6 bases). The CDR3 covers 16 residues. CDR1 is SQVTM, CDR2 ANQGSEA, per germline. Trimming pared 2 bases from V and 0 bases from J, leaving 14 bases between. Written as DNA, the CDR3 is TGCAGCGTTGAAAGGTGGGGGAGGAGCTCCTACAATGAGCAGTTCTTC. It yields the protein CSVERWGRSSYNEQFF.

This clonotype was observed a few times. Written as DNA, the CDR3 is TGTGCCAGCAGTGGTCCTAGCGCCAACTCCTACGAGCAGTACTTC. This translates into CASSGPSANSYEQYF. V and J are TRBV25-1 and TRBJ2-4; D is perhaps TRBD2 (6 bases). The DNA end lines up better with TRBJ2-7; the J call may be wrong. Looked up from germline, CDR1 is MGHDK and CDR2 is SYGVNS. CDR3 size: 15 residues.

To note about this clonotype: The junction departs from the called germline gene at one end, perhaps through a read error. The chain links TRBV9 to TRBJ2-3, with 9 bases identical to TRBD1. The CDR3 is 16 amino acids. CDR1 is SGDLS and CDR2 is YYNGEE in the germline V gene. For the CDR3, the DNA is TGTACCAGCAGCGCGACCGGGACAGGGATCACAGATACGCAGTATTTT. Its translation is CTSSATGTGITDTQYF.

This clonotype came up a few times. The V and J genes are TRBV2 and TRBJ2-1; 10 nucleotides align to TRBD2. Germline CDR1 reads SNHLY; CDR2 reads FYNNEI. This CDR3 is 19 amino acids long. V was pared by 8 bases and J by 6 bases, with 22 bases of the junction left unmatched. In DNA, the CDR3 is TGTGCCAGCTGGGACCCCATCGGCGTCCTAGCGGGAGTAGCCAATGAGCAGTTCTTC. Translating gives CASWDPIGVLAGVANEQFF.

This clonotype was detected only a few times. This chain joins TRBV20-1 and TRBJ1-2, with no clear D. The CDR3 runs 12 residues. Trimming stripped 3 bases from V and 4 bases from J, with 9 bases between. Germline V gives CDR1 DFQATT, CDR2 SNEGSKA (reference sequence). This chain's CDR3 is CSASVGTYGYTF. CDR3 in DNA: TGCAGTGCTAGCGTCGGAACCTATGGCTACACCTTC.

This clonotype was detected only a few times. The CDR3 DNA reads TGTGCCAGCCGCAAGGGGACCTACAATGAGCAGTTCTTC. Its translation is CASRKGTYNEQFF. J is TRBJ2-1 and V is TRBV12-3 or TRBV12-4; possibly TRBD1 for D (5 bases). The V gene lost 8 bases and the J gene lost 2 bases, with 10 bases spanning the gap. There are 13 residues in the CDR3.

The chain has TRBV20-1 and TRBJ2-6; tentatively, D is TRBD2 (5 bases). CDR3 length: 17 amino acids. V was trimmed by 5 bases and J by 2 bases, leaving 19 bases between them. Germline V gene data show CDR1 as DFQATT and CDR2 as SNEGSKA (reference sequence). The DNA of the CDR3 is TGCAGTGCTTACCGGGGTTCGGAGAAGGCTGGGGCCAACGTCCTGACTTTC. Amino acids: CSAYRGSEKAGANVLTF.

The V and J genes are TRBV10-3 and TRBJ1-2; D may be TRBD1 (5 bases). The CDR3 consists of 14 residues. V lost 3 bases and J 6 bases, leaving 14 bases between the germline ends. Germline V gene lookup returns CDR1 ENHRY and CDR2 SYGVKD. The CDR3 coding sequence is TGTGCCATCAGTGAATTAAGAGGGACCCATGGCTACACCTTC. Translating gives CAISELRGTHGYTF.

Written as DNA, the CDR3 is TGTGCCAGCAGTTTGACAGGAGACATAAACTACGAGCAGTACTTC. As protein: CASSLTGDINYEQYF. The chain links TRBV12-3 or TRBV12-4 to TRBJ2-7; TRBD1 might be the D (6 bases). This CDR3 region has 15 residues. Deletions cut 3 bases from V and 3 bases from J, with 15 bases between.

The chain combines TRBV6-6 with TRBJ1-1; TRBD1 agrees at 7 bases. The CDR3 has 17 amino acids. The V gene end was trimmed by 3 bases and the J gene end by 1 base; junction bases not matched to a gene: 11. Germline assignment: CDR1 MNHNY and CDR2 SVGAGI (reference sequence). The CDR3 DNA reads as TGTGCCAGCAGTTATGTAGGGGGCGGGTACGGGAACACTGAAGCTTTCTTT. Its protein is CASSYVGGGYGNTEAFF.

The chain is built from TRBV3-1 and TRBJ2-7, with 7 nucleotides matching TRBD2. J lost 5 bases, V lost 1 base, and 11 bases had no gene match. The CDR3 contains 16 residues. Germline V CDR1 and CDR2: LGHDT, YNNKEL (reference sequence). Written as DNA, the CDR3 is TGTGCCAGCAGCCAAGGAGTTACGGGAGGAACCGACGAGCAGTACTTC. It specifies CASSQGVTGGTDEQYF.